This TCR beta chain was obtained from a study of T-cell memory formation after mild COVID-19. Study results and caveats: Day 15 to 85 contractors were CD4/CD8 balanced; later expanders leaned CD4+.

Each CDR3 protein is one row after TCRdb ran MiXCR on the 5' RACE reads. The sample contains hundreds of thousands of distinct CDR3 sequences, roughly 25% of which appear only once. Only one count was recorded for this clonotype. Its antigen is currently unknown. Sequenced input: PBMCs or a T cell subset sorted from them (not recorded which). The origin of this receptor is an adult woman who had mild COVID-19 (a few samples of this study predate the infection). Cell type and time point are not known.

The chain's CDR3 is CASSQDLPVSPDGIQYF. Written as DNA, the CDR3 is TGCGCCAGCAGCCAAGATCTGCCGGTGTCGCCGGATGGCATTCAGTACTTC. The chain links TRBV4-3 to TRBJ2-4; D not certain. This CDR3 region has 17 residues. CDR1 LGHNA and CDR2 YSLEER come from the germline V gene. Trimming took off 0 bases at V and 9 bases at J, with 21 bases between the two ends.